This TCR beta chain emerged from a study of chemoradiotherapy in HPV16-positive cancers. Measured with immunoSEQ multiplex PCR; TCRdb has only the in-frame clones, and not every one. The sample consists of 19,000 or so clones, over 90% of them appearing once. In germline, CDR1 is LNHDA, CDR2 SQIVND (reference sequence). The CDR3 contains 15 residues. The V segment lost 6 bases and the J segment 4 bases; nucleotides outside the gene matches: 7. The chain has TRBV19 and TRBJ1-2, with TRBD1 identical over 11 bases. The clonotype originates from a human donor with HPV-associated anogenital cancer. The sequenced sample was blood, obtained from a patient who underwent chemoradiotherapy. CDR3 in amino acids: CASSPGQGGGYGYTF. CDR3 sequence (DNA): TGTGCCAGTAGCCCGGGACAGGGGGGAGGCTATGGCTACACCTTC.